The clone carrying this T cell receptor beta chain turned up a few times. Its target is not known. The data are from a study of T cells after yellow fever vaccination. From germline, CDR1 is SGHRS and CDR2 YFSETQ. This CDR3 comprises 14 residues. V lost 6 bases and J lost 4; bases outside the gene matches: 5. MiXCR was run by TCRdb on the 5' RACE reads, yielding one entry per CDR3 protein. The sample contains under 550,000 distinct CDR3 sequences, just over 20% of which appear only once. The study's findings and limits: It was a weaker secondary response, yet one that peaked faster, at day 5 versus 15.

The chain carries TRBV5-1 and TRBJ2-3; 10 nucleotides agree with TRBD1. The sample in question was PBMCs, obtained 21 days after the first yellow fever vaccination. The TCR originated in a man aged 18 to 29 who received the YFV17D yellow fever vaccine. The CDR3 sequence: CASNRDRGPDTQYF. DNA of the CDR3: TGCGCCAGCAACCGGGACAGGGGTCCAGATACGCAGTATTTT.